Sequencing of this TCR beta chain was carried out in a study of identical twins. Study findings and constraints: It was cross-sectional statistical analysis, not following the same donors, that the conclusions relied on. Abundant beta clonotypes from cord blood had fewer insertions, unlike memory repertoires, which showed none. Partly confounded zero-insertion analyses could result from invariant MAIT and iNKT cells.

Among all donors, each was a healthy Caucasian. This clonotype was counted between two and nine times. Its target is not known. One entry per CDR3 protein, called by TCRdb with MiXCR from the 5' RACE reads. The data hold 700,000 or so distinct CDR3 sequences, with 8.6% observed a single time. V was trimmed by 1 base and J by 3 bases, leaving 13 bases between them. Germline values: CDR1 LGHNA, CDR2 YNFKEQ. The CDR3 spans 15 residues. The same specimen was also included in a second study, on yellow fever vaccine responses in identical twins.

The clonotype was recovered from a woman under 30 in good health. Sequencing was carried out using PBMCs. The chain recombines TRBV4-2 with TRBJ2-7; TRBD2 is a possible D gene (6 bases). Written as DNA, the CDR3 is TGTGCCAGCAGCCAAGGGGTAGCGGTTGTCTACGAGCAGTACTTC. Amino acid sequence: CASSQGVAVVYEQYF.